This TCR beta chain was recorded in a study of cytomegalovirus exposure and HLA in healthy donors. Points from the study as a whole: It was found in a later analysis that first-cohort TCR clusters tended to co-occur in the 120 validation repertoires.

CDR1 is MGHRA and CDR2 is YSYEKL in the germline V gene. The CDR3 spans 16 residues. Trimming took 2 bases from V and 6 from J; bases not matched to a gene: 11. Data came from immunoSEQ multiplex PCR; TCRdb stores just in-frame clones and leaves some out. The sample records 250,000 to 350,000 clones, 70% to 90% being singletons. In regard to this clone: Its antigen remains unidentified.

Sequencing input: PBMCs. The V gene is TRBV4-1, the J gene TRBJ2-7, with 9 positions matching TRBD2. This receptor was obtained from a man aged 25-40 years in good health and CMV-seronegative. The CDR3 DNA sequence: TGCGCCAGCAGCCAAAGTTCGGGACTAGCTTCTACCGAGCAGTACTTC. It translates to CASSQSSGLASTEQYF.